This section outlines one T cell receptor beta chain sequence together with its context. Trimming pared 1 base from V and 0 bases from J, leaving 8 bases between. The germline gives CDR1 SGHTA, CDR2 FQGNSA. The CDR3 contains 15 residues. The entry originates in a study of blood T cell repertoires in COVID-19. Turning to the study itself: The United States, Italy and Spain provided the acute and convalescent COVID-19 samples.

Clones were sequenced by immunoSEQ multiplex PCR, and TCRdb holds only the in-frame ones, with some missing. The sample includes about 76,000 clones, approximately 88% of them seen just once. The sequenced material came from peripheral blood. The chain links TRBV7-2 to TRBJ2-3, with D perhaps TRBD1 (6 bases). The sequence derives from a man in his fifties with active COVID-19. The DNA of the CDR3 is TGTGCCAGCAGCTTAGAGGGGGTGAGCACAGATACGCAGTATTTT. The encoded protein is CASSLEGVSTDTQYF.